This T cell receptor beta chain was captured in a study of shared clonotypes between healthy human individuals. Study summary: The composition of the donors was a couple of women and three men aged 18 to 49. Study-level points and caveats: Naive CD4 clonotypes overlapped across a few donors at roughly 5%. Researchers found naive subsets generally carried larger estimated richness than memory subsets.

V lost 0 bases and J 5 bases, leaving 11 bases between the germline ends. This CDR3 has 15 amino acids. CDR1 is MNHNY and CDR2 is SVGAGI in the germline V gene (reference sequence). Of note for this clone: Its antigen is unknown.

TCRdb keeps only in-frame clones here, not all; method: immunoSEQ multiplex PCR. The table has around 1.9 million clones, approximately 94% seen once; the top ten hold 1.5% to 2%. Naive CD8 populations comprised CD45RO-negative cells positively selected for CCR7, excluding terminally differentiated effector memory CD45RA+ cells. Input material: naive CD8+ T cells from PBMCs. This TCR came from a man younger than 35 in good health. Some clones in this sample may be carry-over from other donors' samples. V gene TRBV6-6 combines with J gene TRBJ2-1; D is perhaps TRBD1 (5 bases). In DNA, the CDR3 is TGTGCCAGCAGTTACTCGGGGCCCCCCGACAATGAGCAGTTCTTC. This sequence encodes CASSYSGPPDNEQFF.